A single TCR beta chain is shown here with its context. The specificity of this receptor is unknown. No quality values exist for individual bases; no much larger clone is one base distant. The CDR3 regions of human TCRbeta chains were analyzed by immunosequencing. Under the source paper's analysis protocol: Repertoire TCRs were checked for matches against a reference library of SARS-CoV-2-specific TCRs that had been generated using the MIRA antigen-specificity platform. Breadth was defined as the fraction of unique TCRs that were SARS-CoV-2-associated. Depth was defined as the fraction of total T cells that were SARS-CoV-2-associated. Using the MIRA data, each spike-specific TCR was assigned both to the spike region to which the TCR was reactive and to a CD4 or CD8 class. Log10-transformed breadth and depth values were compared by one-way ANOVA with Sidak's multiple comparisons tests. The table comes from immuneACCESS by way of TCRdb, which keeps in-frame sequences with V and J called. Part of the clones is missing from these tables; in studies checked, under half for an unresolved V gene and the rest for unknown reasons. The DNA was the basis for D and trimming; V, J and clone size are from that table. Counted in this sample were more than 75,000 clones; roughly 90% of them appeared once. About 25% of the sample lies in the top ten.

This entry comes from a study of T cell responses to AZD1222 COVID-19 vaccine (dated by TCRdb to the early 2020s). Some background on the complete study: AZD1222 recipients with second doses at about 4 weeks or about 12 weeks were pooled, because spike-specific TCR depth and breadth did not differ between schedules. A total of 233 trial participants underwent TCR sequencing, of whom 207 received two doses of AZD1222 and around 25 received two doses of the MenACWY control vaccine. Trial participants were enrolled into age subgroups of 18-55, 56-69 and 70-plus years, which contained around 150, 28 and 57 TCR-sequenced participants, respectively. Study-level results and caveats: Reportedly, almost half of the unique spike-specific TCRs recognized epitopes lying outside the regions that are mutated in the B.1.351 and B.1.1.7 variants. Because no samples from the day 14 peak response were available, repertoires could be characterized only after the peak T cell response. Only five or six AZD1222 recipients were SARS-CoV-2 seropositive at baseline, limiting conclusions about previously exposed vaccinees. Participants were mostly white British, with more females than males. The authors suggested clonal diversity may have been underestimated. Vaccine-associated CD4 TCRs spanned the whole spike protein, with dominant responses in regions 160-218 and 743-854. The 56-69-year group was small, and its depth increase did not reach significance, likely because of low power. Spike-specific TCR breadth and depth rose significantly after two AZD1222 doses compared with day 0 and with MenACWY recipients.

Sequences MGHRA (CDR1) and YSYEKL (CDR2) are obtained from the germline V gene. The CDR3 covers 14 residues, taking in both the cysteine and the phenylalanine. Here the CDR3 DNA is all that survives: 42 bases in frame from base 1. V loses 4 bases, J loses 5 bases, and the germline ends lie 14 bases apart. The time point label on this specimen signifies: baseline before first vaccination. Vaccinee samples came from UK trials COV001 and COV002, including a single-blind randomized controlled phase 2/3 trial of AZD1222 (ChAdOx1 nCoV-19) in healthy adults. For TCRbeta chain sequencing, PBMC samples from trial participants were taken at day 0 and at day 28 after the second dose.

The chain uses TRBV4-1 and TRBJ1-1, and the D gene may be TRBD1, 6 bases matching. Sequenced material: peripheral blood, taken on day 0 of AZD1222 vaccination. This clonotype originated in an adult in good health. CDR3 sequence: CASSPFLRGTEAFF. The nucleotide sequence is given as TGCGCCAGCAGCCCATTCCTCAGGGGAACTGAAGCTTTCTTT.